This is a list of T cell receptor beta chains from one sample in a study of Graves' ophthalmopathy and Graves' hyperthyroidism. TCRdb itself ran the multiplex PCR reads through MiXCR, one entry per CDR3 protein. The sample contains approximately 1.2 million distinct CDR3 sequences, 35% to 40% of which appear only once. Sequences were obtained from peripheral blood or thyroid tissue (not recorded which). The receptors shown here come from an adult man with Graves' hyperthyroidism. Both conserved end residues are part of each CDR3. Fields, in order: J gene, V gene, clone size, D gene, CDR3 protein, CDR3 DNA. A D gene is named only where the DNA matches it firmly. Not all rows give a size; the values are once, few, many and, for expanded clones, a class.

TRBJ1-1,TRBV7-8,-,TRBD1,CASSLVGGTGSTTEAFF,TGTGCCAGCAGCTTAGTAGGGGGGACAGGGTCAACTACTGAAGCTTTCTTT
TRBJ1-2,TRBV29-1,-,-,CSVGTGQMGGYTF,TGCAGCGTGGGCACAGGGCAGATGGGAGGCTACACCTTC
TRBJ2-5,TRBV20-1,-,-,CSAGGDPRRETQYF,TGCAGTGCCGGAGGGGACCCTAGGAGGGAGACCCAGTACTTC
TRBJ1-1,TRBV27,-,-,CASSLSGNTKAFF,TGTGCCAGCAGTTTATCGGGGAACACTAAAGCTTTCTTT
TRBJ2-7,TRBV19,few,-,CASSPPRDGTYEQYF,TGTGCCAGCTCACCACCACGGGACGGCACCTACGAGCAGTACTTC
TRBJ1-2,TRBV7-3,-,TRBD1,CASSSNPGTGLARGYGYTF,TGTGCCAGCAGCTCAAATCCTGGGACAGGCTTGGCAAGGGGCTATGGCTACACCTTC
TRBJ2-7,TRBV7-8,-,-,CASSPRDTTYNEQYF,TGTGCCAGCAGCCCTAGGGACACCACATACAATGAGCAGTACTTC
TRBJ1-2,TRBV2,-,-,CASTFRGNYGYTF,TGTGCCAGCACCTTCAGGGGCAACTATGGCTACACCTTC
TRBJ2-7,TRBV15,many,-,CATSRVPQPRDEQYF,TGTGCCACCAGCAGAGTGCCACAGCCCCGGGACGAGCAGTACTTC
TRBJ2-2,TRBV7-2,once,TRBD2,CASSQDVAGGGRELLF,TGCGCCAGCAGCCAAGATGTAGCGGGGGGGGGTAGGGAGCTGCTTTTT
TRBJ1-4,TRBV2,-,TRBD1,CASSAGGTGDEKLFF,TGTGCCAGCAGCGCAGGAGGGACAGGGGATGAAAAACTGTTTTTT
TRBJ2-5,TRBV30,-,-,CAWSGIETQYF,TGTGCCTGGAGTGGGATTGAGACCCAGTACTTC
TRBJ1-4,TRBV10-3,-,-,CASSFIWGADEKLFF,TGTGCCAGCAGTTTTATATGGGGGGCGGATGAAAAACTGTTTTTT
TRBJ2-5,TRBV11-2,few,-,CASSFWIGETQETQYF,TGTGCCAGCAGCTTCTGGATAGGGGAAACCCAAGAGACCCAGTACTTC
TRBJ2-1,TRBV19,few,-,CASTPGGPGDNEQFF,TGTGCCAGTACCCCCGGGGGCCCGGGGGATAATGAGCAGTTCTTC
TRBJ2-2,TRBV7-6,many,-,CASSLAVNGELFF,TGTGCCAGCAGCTTAGCGGTTAACGGGGAGCTGTTTTTT
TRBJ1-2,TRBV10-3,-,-,CAISESPDSLLNYGYTF,TGTGCCATCAGTGAGTCGCCGGACAGTCTTTTAAACTATGGCTACACCTTC
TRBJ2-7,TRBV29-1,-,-,CSVLGGGSSPLDLISYEQYF,TGCAGCGTCCTGGGTGGGGGATCCAGCCCTCTTGATCTAATCTCCTACGAGCAGTACTTC
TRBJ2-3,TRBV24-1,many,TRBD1,CATSDRQGLRDTQYF,TGTGCCACCAGTGATCGACAGGGCCTACGAGATACGCAGTATTTT
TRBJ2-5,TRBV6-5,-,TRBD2,CASIIAGRIQETQYF,TGTGCCAGCATAATAGCGGGGCGGATCCAAGAGACCCAGTACTTC
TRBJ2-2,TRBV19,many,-,CASSMLAGFEELFF,TGTGCCAGTAGTATGCTGGCAGGGTTTGAGGAGCTGTTTTTT
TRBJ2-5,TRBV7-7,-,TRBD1,CASSPSQGSQETQYF,TGTGCCAGCTCACCATCACAGGGGAGTCAAGAGACCCAGTACTTC
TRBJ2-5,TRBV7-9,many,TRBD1,CASSSPFRGQEQETQYF,TGTGCCAGCAGCTCACCTTTTAGGGGACAGGAACAAGAGACCCAGTACTTC
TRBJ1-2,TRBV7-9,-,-,CATGITDGYTF,TGTGCCACCGGAATAACAGATGGCTACACCTTC
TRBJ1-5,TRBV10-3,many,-,CAIGMGSNQPQHF,TGTGCCATCGGGATGGGGAGCAATCAGCCCCAGCATTTT
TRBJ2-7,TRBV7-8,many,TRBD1,CASSSMTGDAYEQYF,TGTGCCAGCAGCTCAATGACAGGGGATGCCTACGAGCAGTACTTC
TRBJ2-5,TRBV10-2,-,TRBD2,CASRRGAPHGGRAWGYQETQYF,TGCGCCAGCAGGAGAGGAGCCCCACATGGCGGGAGGGCCTGGGGGTACCAAGAGACCCAGTACTTC